A selection of T cell receptor beta chains follows, all from one sample in a study of long-term antiretroviral therapy in people with HIV. The protocol was immunoSEQ multiplex PCR, while the TCRdb copy is restricted to in-frame clones and leaves out a portion. Of 20,000 to 25,000 clones listed, 81% are singletons. Sequenced here: unsorted PBMCs, sampled 1.5 years after starting antiretroviral therapy. These receptors were taken from a man aged 25 to 40 with HIV. Both conserved end residues are part of each CDR3. The order of the fields is V gene, D gene, J gene, clone size, CDR3 protein, CDR3 DNA. The D gene is left open where the match is weak. Some rows have no size entry. The others give once, few or many, or a class for an expanded clone.

v_call: TRBV4-3; d_call: TRBD1; j_call: TRBJ2-7; clone_size: NA; cdr3_aa: CASSPSRTGVTYEQYF; cdr3_nt: TGCGCCAGCAGCCCCTCCCGGACAGGGGTTACCTACGAGCAGTACTTC
v_call: TRBV5-6; d_call: NA; j_call: TRBJ2-7; clone_size: NA; cdr3_aa: CASSRSYSPYEQYF; cdr3_nt: TGTGCCAGCAGCCGGAGTTACTCCCCCTACGAGCAGTACTTC
v_call: TRBV7-9; d_call: NA; j_call: TRBJ2-1; clone_size: NA; cdr3_aa: CASSPQNSYNEQFF; cdr3_nt: TGTGCCAGCAGCCCCCAGAACTCCTACAATGAGCAGTTCTTC
v_call: TRBV4-2; d_call: NA; j_call: TRBJ1-1; clone_size: NA; cdr3_aa: CASSQESGGMNTEAFF; cdr3_nt: TGTGCCAGCAGCCAAGAATCGGGCGGCATGAACACTGAAGCTTTCTTT
v_call: TRBV6-1; d_call: NA; j_call: TRBJ2-2; clone_size: NA; cdr3_aa: CASSGVVAGELFF; cdr3_nt: TGTGCCAGCAGTGGTGTAGTAGCCGGGGAGCTGTTTTTT
v_call: TRBV6-6; d_call: TRBD1; j_call: TRBJ1-2; clone_size: NA; cdr3_aa: CASSKNDDRGGYTF; cdr3_nt: TGTGCCAGCAGTAAAAACGATGACAGGGGTGGCTACACCTTC
v_call: TRBV7-9; d_call: NA; j_call: TRBJ1-1; clone_size: NA; cdr3_aa: CASSPPGQTNTEAFF; cdr3_nt: TGTGCCAGCAGCCCGCCCGGACAGACGAACACTGAAGCTTTCTTT
v_call: TRBV5-1; d_call: NA; j_call: TRBJ2-7; clone_size: few; cdr3_aa: CASSFRDMDYEQYF; cdr3_nt: TGCGCCAGCAGCTTTCGGGACATGGACTACGAGCAGTACTTC
v_call: TRBV10-3; d_call: NA; j_call: TRBJ2-5; clone_size: NA; cdr3_aa: CAISDRGLQTQYF; cdr3_nt: TGTGCCATCAGTGACCGGGGGTTACAGACCCAGTACTTC
v_call: TRBV4-2; d_call: NA; j_call: TRBJ1-5; clone_size: NA; cdr3_aa: CASSQERQSNQPQHF; cdr3_nt: TGTGCCAGCAGCCAAGAAAGGCAGAGCAATCAGCCCCAGCATTTT
v_call: TRBV5-1; d_call: TRBD2; j_call: TRBJ2-3; clone_size: NA; cdr3_aa: CASSSISSGRATDTQYF; cdr3_nt: TGCGCCAGCAGCTCTATCTCTAGCGGGAGGGCAACAGATACGCAGTATTTT
v_call: TRBV15; d_call: NA; j_call: TRBJ1-4; clone_size: NA; cdr3_aa: CATTPGFNEKLFF; cdr3_nt: TGTGCCACCACCCCTGGCTTTAATGAAAAACTGTTTTTT
v_call: TRBV28; d_call: NA; j_call: TRBJ2-1; clone_size: few; cdr3_aa: CASSLGNEQFF; cdr3_nt: TGTGCCAGCAGTTTAGGGAATGAGCAGTTCTTC
v_call: TRBV4-3; d_call: NA; j_call: TRBJ2-3; clone_size: NA; cdr3_aa: CASSQLTGPHTDTQYF; cdr3_nt: TGCGCCAGCAGCCAGTTAACCGGACCCCACACAGATACGCAGTATTTT
v_call: TRBV15; d_call: NA; j_call: TRBJ1-1; clone_size: few; cdr3_aa: CATSREIQGNTEAFF; cdr3_nt: TGTGCCACCAGCAGGGAGATACAGGGGAACACTGAAGCTTTCTTT
v_call: TRBV11-2; d_call: NA; j_call: TRBJ1-1; clone_size: NA; cdr3_aa: CASSQTVEDTEAFF; cdr3_nt: TGTGCCAGCAGCCAGACAGTCGAGGACACTGAAGCTTTCTTT
v_call: TRBV7-2; d_call: NA; j_call: TRBJ2-6; clone_size: once; cdr3_aa: CASSSRPGSGANVLTF; cdr3_nt: TGTGCCAGCAGCTCTCGACCCGGCTCTGGGGCCAACGTCCTGACTTTC
v_call: TRBV19; d_call: NA; j_call: TRBJ1-1; clone_size: NA; cdr3_aa: CASTPGGMNTEAFF; cdr3_nt: TGTGCCAGTACCCCGGGGGGCATGAACACTGAAGCTTTCTTT
v_call: TRBV27; d_call: TRBD2; j_call: TRBJ2-7; clone_size: NA; cdr3_aa: CASRNVGGASEQYF; cdr3_nt: TGTGCCAGCAGAAATGTCGGGGGGGCCTCCGAGCAGTACTTC
v_call: TRBV13; d_call: TRBD2; j_call: TRBJ2-7; clone_size: NA; cdr3_aa: CASSHSLRPGGVSSYEQYF; cdr3_nt: TGTGCCAGCAGCCACTCTCTTCGGCCTGGGGGGGTGAGCTCCTACGAGCAGTACTTC
v_call: TRBV6-1; d_call: NA; j_call: TRBJ1-2; clone_size: once; cdr3_aa: CASSEGRFYGYTF; cdr3_nt: TGTGCCAGCAGTGAAGGGCGTTTCTATGGCTACACCTTC
v_call: TRBV10-3; d_call: TRBD1; j_call: TRBJ1-1; clone_size: NA; cdr3_aa: CAILGGDHGDTEAFF; cdr3_nt: TGTGCCATTTTAGGGGGCGATCACGGGGACACTGAAGCTTTCTTT
v_call: TRBV7-9; d_call: NA; j_call: TRBJ1-1; clone_size: NA; cdr3_aa: CASSLQAGMTEAFF; cdr3_nt: TGTGCCAGCAGCTTACAAGCAGGGATGACTGAAGCTTTCTTT
v_call: TRBV19; d_call: NA; j_call: TRBJ2-3; clone_size: NA; cdr3_aa: CASSRVRTDTQYF; cdr3_nt: TGTGCCAGTAGTAGGGTCCGCACAGATACGCAGTATTTT
v_call: TRBV10-2; d_call: NA; j_call: TRBJ1-1; clone_size: NA; cdr3_aa: CASSEPNRRNTEAFF; cdr3_nt: TGCGCCAGCAGTGAGCCGAACAGGAGGAACACTGAAGCTTTCTTT
v_call: TRBV29-1; d_call: TRBD2; j_call: TRBJ2-3; clone_size: NA; cdr3_aa: CSVEGVAGVHTDTQYF; cdr3_nt: TGCAGCGTTGAAGGTGTAGCGGGAGTGCACACAGATACGCAGTATTTT
v_call: TRBV27; d_call: TRBD1; j_call: TRBJ1-2; clone_size: few; cdr3_aa: CASRYRGGDGYTF; cdr3_nt: TGTGCCAGCCGGTACAGGGGAGGCGATGGCTACACCTTC
v_call: TRBV27; d_call: TRBD1; j_call: TRBJ2-7; clone_size: NA; cdr3_aa: CARSGQGYEQYF; cdr3_nt: TGTGCCAGATCGGGACAGGGGTACGAGCAGTACTTC
v_call: TRBV11-2; d_call: TRBD1; j_call: TRBJ2-6; clone_size: NA; cdr3_aa: CASSLDSGTGVSGANVLTF; cdr3_nt: TGTGCCAGCAGCTTAGATTCCGGGACAGGGGTCTCTGGGGCCAACGTCCTGACTTTC
v_call: TRBV5-1; d_call: NA; j_call: TRBJ2-5; clone_size: NA; cdr3_aa: CASSPEPDDLGGTQYF; cdr3_nt: TGCGCCAGCAGCCCCGAGCCGGACGACCTCGGCGGGACCCAGTACTTC
v_call: TRBV5-6; d_call: NA; j_call: TRBJ1-2; clone_size: NA; cdr3_aa: CASSLLERYGYTF; cdr3_nt: TGTGCCAGCAGCTTGCTGGAAAGGTATGGCTACACCTTC
v_call: TRBV5-1; d_call: TRBD1; j_call: TRBJ2-7; clone_size: NA; cdr3_aa: CASSSGDRPSYEQYF; cdr3_nt: TGCGCCAGCAGCTCGGGGGACAGGCCCTCCTACGAGCAGTACTTC
v_call: TRBV2; d_call: NA; j_call: TRBJ2-7; clone_size: NA; cdr3_aa: CASSELGSEQYF; cdr3_nt: TGTGCCAGCAGTGAACTCGGCAGCGAGCAGTACTTC
v_call: TRBV4-1; d_call: TRBD1; j_call: TRBJ2-7; clone_size: NA; cdr3_aa: CASSQPQTGGGYEQYF; cdr3_nt: TGCGCCAGCAGCCAGCCCCAGACAGGGGGGGGCTACGAGCAGTACTTC
v_call: TRBV4-1; d_call: TRBD1; j_call: TRBJ1-1; clone_size: once; cdr3_aa: CASSQASGQGMNTEAFF; cdr3_nt: TGCGCCAGCAGCCAAGCCTCGGGACAGGGGATGAACACTGAAGCTTTCTTT
v_call: TRBV7-3; d_call: TRBD1; j_call: TRBJ2-1; clone_size: few; cdr3_aa: CASSLTGGSYNEQFF; cdr3_nt: TGTGCCAGCAGCCTGACAGGGGGTAGCTACAATGAGCAGTTCTTC
v_call: TRBV9; d_call: TRBD2; j_call: TRBJ2-3; clone_size: NA; cdr3_aa: CASSVLGSGGPSTDTQYF; cdr3_nt: TGTGCCAGCAGCGTACTGGGTAGCGGGGGCCCTAGCACAGATACGCAGTATTTT
v_call: TRBV2; d_call: TRBD1; j_call: TRBJ2-5; clone_size: NA; cdr3_aa: CASRRQGATQYF; cdr3_nt: TGTGCCAGCCGGAGACAGGGAGCGACCCAGTACTTC
v_call: TRBV30; d_call: TRBD2; j_call: TRBJ2-7; clone_size: few; cdr3_aa: CAWVEASGTYEQYF; cdr3_nt: TGTGCCTGGGTTGAGGCTAGCGGGACTTACGAGCAGTACTTC
v_call: TRBV28; d_call: NA; j_call: TRBJ2-7; clone_size: NA; cdr3_aa: CASSLMDSEQYF; cdr3_nt: TGTGCCAGCAGTTTAATGGACAGCGAGCAGTACTTC
v_call: TRBV29-1; d_call: TRBD2; j_call: TRBJ2-7; clone_size: NA; cdr3_aa: CSVWLAGLSSYEQYF; cdr3_nt: TGCAGCGTTTGGCTAGCGGGACTTAGCTCCTACGAGCAGTACTTC
v_call: TRBV10-2; d_call: TRBD1; j_call: TRBJ2-1; clone_size: NA; cdr3_aa: CASSEHDTGGADNEQFF; cdr3_nt: TGCGCCAGCAGTGAACACGATACAGGGGGAGCGGACAATGAGCAGTTCTTC
v_call: TRBV7-9; d_call: NA; j_call: TRBJ2-6; clone_size: NA; cdr3_aa: CASSVAGSSGANVLTF; cdr3_nt: TGTGCCAGCAGTGTGGCAGGGAGCTCTGGGGCCAACGTCCTGACTTTC
v_call: TRBV6-4; d_call: NA; j_call: TRBJ1-2; clone_size: NA; cdr3_aa: CASSDPMVRAPTNYGYTF; cdr3_nt: TGTGCCAGCAGTGACCCGATGGTTAGGGCCCCTACTAACTATGGCTACACCTTC
v_call: TRBV5-6; d_call: TRBD1; j_call: TRBJ2-7; clone_size: NA; cdr3_aa: CASSLVTRQGSYEQYF; cdr3_nt: TGTGCCAGCAGCTTGGTTACTCGACAGGGCTCCTACGAGCAGTACTTC
v_call: TRBV9; d_call: NA; j_call: TRBJ2-7; clone_size: NA; cdr3_aa: CASSVTGSSYEQYF; cdr3_nt: TGTGCCAGCAGCGTCACCGGGTCCTCCTACGAGCAGTACTTC
v_call: TRBV29-1; d_call: TRBD1; j_call: TRBJ2-5; clone_size: NA; cdr3_aa: CSSGTEQETQYF; cdr3_nt: TGCAGCTCAGGGACAGAGCAAGAGACCCAGTACTTC
v_call: TRBV19; d_call: NA; j_call: TRBJ2-6; clone_size: NA; cdr3_aa: CASSIGTASGANVLTF; cdr3_nt: TGTGCCAGTAGTATAGGGACAGCTTCTGGGGCCAACGTCCTGACTTTC
v_call: TRBV5-4; d_call: NA; j_call: TRBJ2-2; clone_size: once; cdr3_aa: CATQGWGSLTGELFF; cdr3_nt: TGTGCCACTCAGGGTTGGGGAAGTTTGACCGGGGAGCTGTTTTTT
v_call: TRBV19; d_call: NA; j_call: TRBJ1-2; clone_size: NA; cdr3_aa: CASINPGNLIGYTF; cdr3_nt: TGTGCCAGTATTAATCCGGGGAATTTGATTGGCTACACCTTC
v_call: TRBV4-3; d_call: TRBD2; j_call: TRBJ2-7; clone_size: NA; cdr3_aa: CASSQDSPSGSLYEQYF; cdr3_nt: TGCGCCAGCAGCCAAGATAGTCCTAGCGGGAGTCTGTACGAGCAGTACTTC
v_call: TRBV10-3; d_call: TRBD2; j_call: TRBJ2-5; clone_size: once; cdr3_aa: CAISESLAGDIQETQYF; cdr3_nt: TGTGCCATCAGTGAGTCGTTAGCGGGAGACATCCAAGAGACCCAGTACTTC
v_call: TRBV4-1; d_call: NA; j_call: TRBJ2-5; clone_size: NA; cdr3_aa: CASSQQVVETQYF; cdr3_nt: TGCGCCAGCAGCCAACAGGTCGTGGAGACCCAGTACTTC
v_call: TRBV14; d_call: NA; j_call: TRBJ2-7; clone_size: few; cdr3_aa: CASSQLRYEQYF; cdr3_nt: TGTGCCAGCTCACAACTCCGCTACGAGCAGTACTTC
v_call: TRBV4-3; d_call: NA; j_call: TRBJ1-3; clone_size: few; cdr3_aa: CASSQDTSSGNTIYF; cdr3_nt: TGCGCCAGCAGCCAAGATACCTCCTCTGGAAACACCATATATTTT
v_call: TRBV5-4; d_call: NA; j_call: TRBJ1-4; clone_size: NA; cdr3_aa: CASSEGVRGREKLFF; cdr3_nt: TGTGCCAGCAGCGAGGGAGTCAGGGGACGGGAAAAACTGTTTTTT
v_call: TRBV7-6; d_call: NA; j_call: TRBJ1-1; clone_size: few; cdr3_aa: CASSLGDRVTEAFF; cdr3_nt: TGTGCCAGCAGCTTAGGGGACCGGGTCACTGAAGCTTTCTTT
v_call: TRBV14; d_call: NA; j_call: TRBJ1-5; clone_size: NA; cdr3_aa: CASSQGNQPQHF; cdr3_nt: TGTGCCAGCAGCCAGGGGAACCAGCCCCAGCATTTT